This T cell receptor (beta chain) appears in the sequencing data of a study of regulatory T cells in long-lasting Graves disease. This sample's time point: newly diagnosed GD, antithyroid drugs for less than 3 months. PBMC RNA was the source of the TCR library. Arm-PCR of CDR3 regions and iRepertoire HTBI primers were the basis on which TCR beta libraries were built. TCRdb fed the multiplex PCR reads into MiXCR, producing one record per CDR3 protein. Of 450,000 to 600,000 distinct CDR3 sequences in the sample, approximately 15% are singletons; the top ten hold approximately 9.3%. V lost 11 bases and J lost 2; bases outside the gene matches: 12. Per the germline V gene, CDR1 is SGHTA and CDR2 is FQGTGA. The CDR3 consists of 15 residues. This same sample was also taken into another study, of T cells in Graves' hyperthyroidism and ophthalmopathy.

This material consisted of peripheral blood mononuclear cells (PBMCs), taken at new diagnosis, from a patient treated with antithyroid drugs. The V gene is TRBV7-3, the J gene TRBJ2-3, with 8 bases that match TRBD2. The TCR sequence derives from a man aged 25-45 years with Graves disease. CDR3 protein: CASTPGTSNTDTQYF. In nucleotides, the CDR3 is TGTGCCTCGACTCCCGGGACTAGTAACACAGATACGCAGTATTTT.